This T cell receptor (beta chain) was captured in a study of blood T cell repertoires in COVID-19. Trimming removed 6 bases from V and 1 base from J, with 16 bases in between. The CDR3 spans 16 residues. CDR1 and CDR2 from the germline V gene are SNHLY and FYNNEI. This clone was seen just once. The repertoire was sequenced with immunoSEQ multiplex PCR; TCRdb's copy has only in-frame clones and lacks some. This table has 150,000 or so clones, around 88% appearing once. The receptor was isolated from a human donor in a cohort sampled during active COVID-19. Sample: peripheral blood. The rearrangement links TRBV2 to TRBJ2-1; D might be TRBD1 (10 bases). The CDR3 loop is CASRRGGQGSYNEQFF. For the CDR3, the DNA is TGTGCCAGCAGGCGGGGGGGACAGGGGTCCTACAATGAGCAGTTCTTC.